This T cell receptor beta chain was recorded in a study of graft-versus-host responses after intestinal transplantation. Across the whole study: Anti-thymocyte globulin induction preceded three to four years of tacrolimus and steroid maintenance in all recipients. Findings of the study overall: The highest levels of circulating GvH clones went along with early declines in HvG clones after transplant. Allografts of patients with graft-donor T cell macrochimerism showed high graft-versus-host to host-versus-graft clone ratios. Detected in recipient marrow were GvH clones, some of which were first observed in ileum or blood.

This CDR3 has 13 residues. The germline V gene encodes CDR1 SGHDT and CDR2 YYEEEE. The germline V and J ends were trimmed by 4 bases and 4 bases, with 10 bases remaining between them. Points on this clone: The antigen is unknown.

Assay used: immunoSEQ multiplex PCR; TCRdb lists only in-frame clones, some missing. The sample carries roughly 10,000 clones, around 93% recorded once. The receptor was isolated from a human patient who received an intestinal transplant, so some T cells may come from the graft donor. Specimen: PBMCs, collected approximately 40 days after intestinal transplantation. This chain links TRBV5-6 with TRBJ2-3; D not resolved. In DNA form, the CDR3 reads TGTGCCAGCAGCCAAAGGGTCCCAGATACGCAGTATTTT. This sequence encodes CASSQRVPDTQYF.